One sample yielded the 30 T cell receptor beta chains listed below, sequenced in a study of cytomegalovirus exposure and HLA in healthy donors. 13 Jbeta primers and 60 Vbeta primers were used for the PCR. Repertoires were generated with immunoSEQ multiplex PCR, while TCRdb's copy carries only in-frame clones and drops some. The table includes nearly 110,000 clones, roughly 80% detected once. Sequencing was done on a sample of PBMCs. Receptors originate from a young man in good health and CMV-seronegative.

The V call is TRBV6-5, the J call TRBJ1-2; D gene ambiguous. The germline V and J ends were trimmed by 2 bases and 5 bases, with 12 bases remaining between them. The CDR3 runs to 14 residues. Per the germline V gene, CDR1 is MNHEY and CDR2 is SVGAGI. The CDR3 DNA sequence: TGTGCCAGCAGTTACGGCGGCAGAAAATATGGCTACACCTTC. Translated: CASSYGGRKYGYTF.

The J gene is TRBJ2-3, the V gene TRBV11-2; possibly TRBD2 for D (5 bases). CDR3 length: 18 amino acids. Germline assignment: CDR1 SGHAT and CDR2 FQNNGV. V lost 5 bases to trimming and J lost 1 base, with 22 bases between them. Written as DNA, the CDR3 is TGTGCCAGCAGCCCAAGAGGGATCTACAGAATCCGCACAGATACGCAGTATTTT. Residues: CASSPRGIYRIRTDTQYF.

The chain carries TRBV6-5 and TRBJ1-3; possibly TRBD1 for D (6 bases). V was pared by 4 bases and J by 1 base, with 14 bases between. Germline-derived CDR1 and CDR2 are MNHEY and SVGAGI. This CDR3 has 16 residues. CDR3 nucleotides: TGTGCCAGCAGTTCAGACACAGGGATTTCTGGAAACACCATATATTTT. As protein: CASSSDTGISGNTIYF.

This clone was observed once. The chain links TRBV7-6 to TRBJ1-3; unclear D gene. Per germline, CDR1 SGHVS and CDR2 FNYEAQ. Trimming removed 4 bases from V and 0 bases from J, with 10 bases in between. The CDR3 has 15 amino acids. CDR3 bases: TGTGCCAGCAGCTCCTCCTACGTCTCTGGAAACACCATATATTTT. It encodes CASSSSYVSGNTIYF.

This clone has just one count. The chain joins TRBV20-1 to TRBJ1-1; D may be TRBD1 (5 bases). This CDR3 region has 11 residues. Germline values: CDR1 DFQATT, CDR2 SNEGSKA (reference sequence). The ends were cut back, 4 bases at V and 3 bases at J, with 6 bases in the middle. The CDR3 is CSAMGHTEAFF. The CDR3 DNA reads as TGCAGTGCTATGGGGCACACTGAAGCTTTCTTT.

In nucleotides, the CDR3 is TGTGCCATCCAGGGGCCCTCCTACAATGAGCAGTTCTTC. Translating gives CAIQGPSYNEQFF. The chain employs TRBV13 and TRBJ2-1, with D tentatively TRBD1 (6 bases). Germline V gives CDR1 PRHDT, CDR2 FYEKMQ (reference sequence). The CDR3 length is 13 residues. V dropped 10 bases and J dropped 0 bases, with 10 bases sitting between them.

This clone appeared a single time. The chain recombines TRBV4-2 with TRBJ1-4, with a possible D match to TRBD1 (6 bases). Trimming stripped 1 base from V and 1 base from J, with 10 bases between. The V gene's germline CDR1 is LGHNA and CDR2 YNFKEQ. CDR3 size: 16 residues. This CDR3 reads CASSQAQGGTNEKLFF. The CDR3 DNA follows: TGTGCCAGCAGCCAAGCACAGGGTGGAACTAATGAAAAACTGTTTTTT.

The CDR3 loop reads CASSVGGATGKAFF. The DNA of the CDR3 is TGTGCCAGCAGCGTAGGAGGCGCGACAGGGAAAGCTTTCTTT. The gene calls are TRBV9 and TRBJ1-1; 7 positions match TRBD1. After removal of 0 bases from V and 9 bases from J, the junction contained 8 bases not matched to a gene. In germline, CDR1 is SGDLS, CDR2 YYNGEE. The CDR3 totals 14 residues.

V usage is TRBV10-2 and J usage is TRBJ1-3, with D possibly TRBD1 on 5 matching bases. Looked up from germline, CDR1 is WSHSY and CDR2 is SAAADI. V was pared by 6 bases and J by 0 bases, with 15 bases between. This CDR3 contains 16 residues. DNA for the CDR3: TGCGCCAGCAGCCGCCTGGGGGGGAGCTCTGGAAACACCATATATTTT. This translates into CASSRLGGSSGNTIYF.

The chain is built from TRBV30 and TRBJ1-2, with D possibly matching TRBD1 (6 bases). CDR3 length equals 14 residues. Germline values: CDR1 GTSNPN, CDR2 SVGIG (reference sequence). Trimming removed 0 bases at V and 7 bases at J, with 15 bases between. The CDR3 loop is CAWSVTGTGSGYTF. CDR3 DNA: TGTGCCTGGAGTGTAACAGGGACGGGGAGTGGCTACACCTTC.

This chain connects TRBV28 to TRBJ1-2; 7 bases line up with TRBD1. CDR3 length equals 16 residues. Trimming removed 2 bases from V and 7 bases from J; junction bases left unmatched: 13. Germline values: CDR1 MDHEN, CDR2 SYDVKM. The CDR3 spells CASSLVGSQGVSGYTF. The CDR3 DNA reads as TGTGCCAGCAGTTTAGTTGGTTCCCAGGGGGTCTCTGGCTACACCTTC.

J is TRBJ1-5 and V is TRBV5-1; D possibly corresponds to TRBD1 (6 bases). Between the trimmed V and J ends, which lost 4 bases and 7 bases, there was a span of 18 bases. CDR1 SGHRS and CDR2 YFSETQ come from the germline V gene. The CDR3 extends over 15 amino acids. The CDR3 reads CASSPGGGAWQPQHF. Written as DNA, the CDR3 is TGCGCCAGCAGCCCTGGGGGGGGCGCATGGCAGCCCCAGCATTTT.

The genes are TRBV11-2 and TRBJ2-7; D call uncertain. Germline V CDR1 and CDR2: SGHAT, FQNNGV. The CDR3 covers 12 residues. V lost 0 bases and J 4 bases, leaving 4 bases between the germline ends. The CDR3 DNA reads as TGTGCCAGCAGCTTAGATCTTTACGAGCAGTACTTC. It codes for CASSLDLYEQYF.

Written as DNA, the CDR3 is TGTGCCTGGAGCCCCCGGGTGGTGCGGGAGTCGGGGAATGAGCAGTTCTTC. Its translation: CAWSPRVVRESGNEQFF. V is TRBV30 and J is TRBJ2-1, with 7 bases matching TRBD2. J was trimmed by 7 bases and V by 3 bases; bases with no gene match: 18. This CDR3 contains 17 residues. The V gene's germline CDR1 is GTSNPN and CDR2 SVGIG (reference sequence). The complete variable domain, with remaining parts taken from reference TRBV30 and TRBJ2-1, reads SQTIHQWPATLVQPVGSPLSLECTVEGTSNPNLYWYRQAAGRGLQLLFYSVGIGQISSEVPQNLSASRPQDRQFILSSKKLLLSDSGFYLCAWSPRVVRESGNEQFFGPGTRLTVL.

The rearrangement joins TRBV28 to TRBJ1-5; D is possibly TRBD1 (5 bases). V gave up 2 bases and J gave up 0 bases, with 8 bases separating them. Germline CDR1 and CDR2: MDHEN and SYDVKM. This CDR3 spans 15 amino acids. The CDR3 DNA sequence: TGTGCCAGCAGTTTAGCGGGGACTAGCAATCAGCCCCAGCATTTT. Encoded protein: CASSLAGTSNQPQHF.

The chain carries TRBV30 and TRBJ2-2; 7 positions match TRBD1. V gave up 0 bases and J gave up 10 bases; unmatched junction bases: 8. Looked up from germline, CDR1 is GTSNPN and CDR2 is SVGIG (reference sequence). The CDR3 length is 14 residues. CDR3 bases: TGTGCCTGGAGTGTAGGGGGCAGTAGAGTGGAGCTGTTTTTT. Its protein is CAWSVGGSRVELFF.

This clone was picked up a small number of times. The sample contains more than one DNA sequence encoding this CDR3. V and J are TRBV28 and TRBJ1-4, with D possibly TRBD1 on 5 matching bases. The CDR3 runs to 14 residues. With 5 bases removed from V and 3 bases from J, the gap between germline ends came to 10 bases. Germline V gene sequence: CDR1 MDHEN, CDR2 SYDVKM. Here the CDR3 DNA reads TGTGCCAGCAGTATAGGAGGGGCTAATGAAAAACTGTTTTTT. Protein sequence: CASSIGGANEKLFF.

This clone was seen more than once but under ten times. This chain joins TRBV6-1 and TRBJ2-1; no reliable D call. This CDR3 comprises 14 residues. The germline V gene has CDR1 MNHNS and CDR2 SASEGT. V was pared by 0 bases and J by 6 bases, with 9 bases between. The CDR3 DNA reads as TGTGCCAGCAGTGAAGCAATCGAGGCCAATGAGCAGTTCTTC. This translates into CASSEAIEANEQFF.

This chain links TRBV27 with TRBJ1-2; TRBD1 is a possible D gene (5 bases). The V gene lost 8 bases and the J gene lost 3 bases, with 16 bases spanning the gap. Germline loops: CDR1 MNHEY, CDR2 SMNVEV (reference sequence). The CDR3 is 14 amino acids. CDR3 bases: TGTGCCAGCGCATATAAGGGGATCGACTATGGCTACACCTTC. As protein: CASAYKGIDYGYTF.

V is TRBV13 and J is TRBJ2-7; TRBD2 agrees at 7 bases. The CDR3 runs to 14 residues. V dropped 3 bases and J dropped 1; count of bases not matched to a gene: 3. CDR1 is PRHDT and CDR2 is FYEKMQ in the germline V gene (reference sequence). The CDR3 loop is CASSFPAGSYEQYF. The CDR3 DNA reads as TGTGCCAGCAGCTTCCCAGCGGGGTCCTACGAGCAGTACTTC. Full variable domain (missing parts from reference TRBV13 and TRBJ2-7): AAGVIQSPRHLIKEKRETATLKCYPIPRHDTVYWYQQGPGQDPQFLISFYEKMQSDKGSIPDRFSAQQFSDYHSELNMSSLELGDSALYFCASSFPAGSYEQYFGPGTRLTVT.

V is TRBV19 and J is TRBJ2-7; D is unresolved. Germline V gene sequence: CDR1 LNHDA, CDR2 SQIVND (reference sequence). Trimming shortened V by 4 bases and J by 5 bases, and 12 bases separated the two germline ends. The length of the CDR3 is 13 residues. CDR3 bases: TGTGCCAGTAGTAGTCAGCGTATCCACGAGCAGTACTTC. Amino acid sequence: CASSSQRIHEQYF.

The V and J genes are TRBV2 and TRBJ1-2, with D unclear. Trimming shortened V by 6 bases and J by 0 bases, and 8 bases separated the two germline ends. In germline, CDR1 is SNHLY, CDR2 FYNNEI. The CDR3 runs to 13 residues. In DNA, the CDR3 is TGTGCCAGCAGAGAGACTTCTAACTATGGCTACACCTTC. The encoded protein is CASRETSNYGYTF.

The chain links TRBV4-1 to TRBJ2-5, with 8 bases matching TRBD2. CDR1 MGHRA and CDR2 YSYEKL come from the germline V gene. The J segment lost 5 bases and the V segment lost 4 bases, leaving 3 bases of the junction unmatched. This CDR3 region has 13 residues. The CDR3 DNA reads as TGCGCCAGCAGCCGAGGCGGGAGGGAGACCCAGTACTTC. It yields the protein CASSRGGRETQYF.

The chain uses TRBV19 and TRBJ1-1; 8 bases agree with TRBD1. V lost 6 bases, J lost 0 bases, and 3 bases stayed unmatched. This CDR3 spans 14 amino acids. Germline V lookup: CDR1 LNHDA, CDR2 SQIVND (reference sequence). The CDR3 region has the DNA TGTGCCAGTAGGGCGACAGGGGTGAACACTGAAGCTTTCTTT. This translates into CASRATGVNTEAFF.

The J gene is TRBJ1-1, the V gene TRBV7-2; 7 positions agree with TRBD1. With 4 bases clipped from V and 0 bases from J, the junction kept 2 bases outside the gene matches. Germline V gene sequence: CDR1 SGHTA, CDR2 FQGNSA. This CDR3 has 14 amino acids. The DNA of the CDR3 is TGTGCCAGCAGCTCGACAGGGTTGAACACTGAAGCTTTCTTT. It codes for CASSSTGLNTEAFF. The entire variable domain, with the rest obtained from reference TRBV7-2 and TRBJ1-1, is as follows: GAGVSQSPSNKVTEKGKDVELRCDPISGHTALYWYRQSLGQGLEFLIYFQGNSAPDKSGLPSDRFSAERTGGSVSTLTIQRTQQEDSAVYLCASSSTGLNTEAFFGQGTRLTVV.

The chain couples TRBV6-6 to TRBJ2-7; TRBD1 matches at 8 bases. The CDR3 has 12 amino acids. The junction had 4 bases not matched to a gene; V was cut back by 5 bases and J by 7 bases. Germline assignment: CDR1 MNHNY and CDR2 SVGAGI (reference sequence). In DNA form, the CDR3 reads TGTGCCAGCAGTCAGGGGGCAGGGGAGCAGTACTTC. It yields the protein CASSQGAGEQYF.

The chain combines TRBV7-2 with TRBJ2-1; D is uncertain. The CDR3 runs 14 residues. Germline loops: CDR1 SGHTA, CDR2 FQGNSA. Between the trimmed V and J ends, which lost 0 bases and 12 bases, there was a span of 15 bases. The chain's CDR3 is CASSLARSLFGQFF. In DNA, the CDR3 is TGTGCCAGCAGCTTAGCGAGAAGCCTTTTCGGGCAGTTCTTC.

This clone was picked up one time. The chain recombines TRBV19 with TRBJ2-7; TRBD1 aligns across 7 bases. V lost 3 bases, J lost 2 bases, and 1 base stayed unmatched. CDR3 length: 13 residues. Germline lookup yields CDR1 LNHDA and CDR2 SQIVND (reference sequence). The CDR3 nucleotides are TGTGCCAGTAGTATCGGGACAGCCTACGAGCAGTACTTC. Protein sequence: CASSIGTAYEQYF.

The genes are TRBV9 and TRBJ2-7; the D is unclear. V lost 0 bases and J lost 3, with 7 bases in between. The CDR3 contains 13 residues. Germline loops: CDR1 SGDLS, CDR2 YYNGEE. DNA of the CDR3: TGTGCCAGCAGCGTAGTGTCCGGCTACGAGCAGTACTTC. Translating gives CASSVVSGYEQYF.

On this clone: This specimen includes other DNA sequences encoding the same CDR3. The chain has TRBV9 and TRBJ2-3; TRBD2 matches at 8 bases. Germline CDR1 and CDR2: SGDLS and YYNGEE. This CDR3 region has 13 residues. V was clipped by 8 bases and J by 6 bases; unmatched bases: 8. For the CDR3, the DNA is TGTGCCAGTGTAGCGGGGTCCGGGGATACGCAGTATTTT. As protein: CASVAGSGDTQYF.